The entry below gives a single TCR beta chain sequence along with its context. The data were taken from a study of blood T cell repertoires in COVID-19. Study context: Spain, Italy and the United States supplied samples that represented acute and convalescent COVID-19.

From germline, CDR1 is MNHEY and CDR2 SVGEGT. This CDR3 region has 16 residues. Trimming left V 0 bases short and J 4 bases short, with 16 bases between. Per the study methods: Reference gene primer amplification gave estimated nucleated cell counts. The table came from immunoSEQ multiplex PCR; TCRdb's copy has only in-frame clones and leaves some out. That table supplies the V and J calls and clone size; D and trimming were determined from the DNA. Altogether 45,000 to 60,000 clones are present, 70% to 90% being singletons, with the ten largest covering 1.3%. The origin of this receptor is a man between 60 and 75 years old with acute or convalescent COVID-19. This chain links TRBV6-2 or TRBV6-3 with TRBJ2-7; weak D call: TRBD1 (5 bases). Input material: peripheral blood. This CDR3 is CASSYSFRVSIYEQYF. In DNA form, the CDR3 reads TGTGCCAGCAGTTACTCTTTCAGGGTGTCGATTTACGAGCAGTACTTC.